This T cell receptor beta chain was profiled in a study of T cells after yellow fever vaccination. In the study overall: Any fraction with a low cell number was prepared using SMART-Seq v4 Ultra Low Input. Study results and limitations: Weaker, the secondary response had a peak occurring faster, on day 5 versus 15.

There are many counts of this clonotype. Its antigen is undetermined. This CDR3 has 14 amino acids. The V and J ends lost 4 bases and 12 bases, in that order; junction bases with no gene match: 14. Germline V lookup: CDR1 SGHTA, CDR2 FQGNSA. Conversion of TCR transcripts into cDNA relied on 5'RACE template switching, which added a universal primer site and UMIs. TCRdb itself ran the 5' RACE reads through MiXCR, one entry per CDR3 protein. The sample yields around 310,000 distinct CDR3 sequences, roughly 4.3% seen once. V and J are TRBV7-2 and TRBJ1-1; 7 bases map to TRBD1. Source: PBMCs, taken 15 days after the yellow fever booster vaccination. The source is a man in his late teens or twenties who received the YFV17D yellow fever vaccine. The CDR3 DNA sequence: TGTGCCAGCAGCTCGCAGGGGGGATCAGGAGCGACTTTCTTT. This gives the protein CASSSQGGSGATFF.